This passage covers 12 T cell receptor beta chains from one sample sequenced in a study of Graves' ophthalmopathy and Graves' hyperthyroidism. Transcripts of RNA were the source for amplifying TCR beta CDR3 regions. RT-PCR in the first round used HTBI primers; a second-round multiplex PCR followed. MiXCR was run by TCRdb on the multiplex PCR reads, yielding one entry per CDR3 protein. The sample yields some 1.1 million distinct CDR3 sequences, less than 45% seen once. Sequencing was done on a sample of peripheral blood or thyroid tissue (not recorded which). These receptors were collected from an adult man with Graves' hyperthyroidism.

Many counts were recorded for this clonotype. This chain links TRBV6-6 with TRBJ1-2; D remains ambiguous. The V end was cut by 0 bases, the J end by 4 bases, with 9 bases between. CDR1 and CDR2 from the germline V gene are MNHNY and SVGAGI (reference sequence). CDR3 length: 14 amino acids. The CDR3 reads CASSYSILSYGYTF. DNA for the CDR3: TGTGCCAGCAGTTACTCGATTCTTAGCTATGGCTACACCTTC.

The chain couples TRBV19 to TRBJ1-4; TRBD1 might be the D (5 bases). The CDR3 totals 14 residues. Trimming took 9 bases from V and 6 from J, leaving 17 bases between them. Germline lookup yields CDR1 LNHDA and CDR2 SQIVND (reference sequence). The CDR3: CASTPRGLDEKLFF. CDR3 nucleotide sequence: TGTGCCAGCACCCCGCGGGGGTTGGATGAAAAACTGTTTTTT. The whole variable domain, remainder taken from reference TRBV19 and TRBJ1-4, is DGGITQSPKYLFRKEGQNVTLSCEQNLNHDAMYWYRQDPGQGLRLIYYSQIVNDFQKGDIAEGYSVSREKKESFPLTVTSAQKNPTAFYLCASTPRGLDEKLFFGSGTQLSVL.

This clonotype was seen a few times. The chain recombines TRBV6-2 or TRBV6-3 with TRBJ2-7; unclear D gene. Trimming pared 4 bases from V and 2 bases from J, leaving 12 bases between. Per germline, CDR1 MNHEY and CDR2 SVGEGT. The CDR3 runs to 14 residues. The CDR3 nucleotides are TGTGCCAGCAGTTCTCAGTACTCTGCCTACGAGCAGTACTTC. As protein: CASSSQYSAYEQYF.

This clonotype was counted many times. CDR3 in DNA: TGCGCCAGCAGCGAGGGAAACCAAGAGACCCAGTACTTC. Its translation is CASSEGNQETQYF. This chain joins TRBV5-1 and TRBJ2-5; TRBD2 might be the D (5 bases). The CDR3 is 13 amino acids. Trimming stripped 4 bases from V and 0 bases from J, with 7 bases between. CDR1 and CDR2 (germline): SGHRS, YFSETQ.

This clonotype was seen at least ten times. The J gene is TRBJ1-5, the V gene TRBV19, with D uncertain. This CDR3 has 15 residues. From germline, CDR1 is LNHDA and CDR2 SQIVND (reference sequence). The V end was cut by 5 bases, the J end by 0 bases, with 11 bases between. CDR3 region: CASSGGQHSNQPQHF. DNA of the CDR3: TGTGCCAGTAGTGGTGGGCAGCATAGCAATCAGCCCCAGCATTTT.

At least ten counts were recorded for this clonotype. The CDR3 nucleotides are TGTGCCATCAGGAAGACAGGGGACCCAACCTACGAGCAGTACTTC. Protein sequence: CAIRKTGDPTYEQYF. The genes are TRBV10-3 and TRBJ2-7, with 8 bases fitting TRBD1. The CDR3 consists of 15 residues. The V gene end was trimmed by 6 bases and the J gene end by 2 bases; junction bases not matched to a gene: 9. Germline-derived CDR1 and CDR2 are ENHRY and SYGVKD.

This clonotype was detected only once. The chain combines TRBV20-1 with TRBJ2-3; 9 positions agree with TRBD2. The germline V gene encodes CDR1 DFQATT and CDR2 SNEGSKA (reference sequence). This CDR3 has 15 amino acids. V lost 3 bases, J lost 1 base, and 5 bases stayed unmatched. The CDR3, as DNA: TGCAGTGCTAGGGCAAGGACTAGCGGCACAGATACGCAGTATTTT. Translation: CSARARTSGTDTQYF.

This clonotype has ten or more counts. J is TRBJ1-6 and V is TRBV7-9, with TRBD1 as a possible D gene (5 bases). V was clipped by 5 bases and J by 9 bases, with 20 bases between them. The CDR3 is made up of 16 amino acids. Germline values: CDR1 SEHNR, CDR2 FQNEAQ (reference sequence). CDR3 DNA: TGTGCCAGCAGCATAACAGTCGGCCAGGGCGGTTCACCCCTCCACTTT. Its protein product is CASSITVGQGGSPLHF. Complete variable domain (other parts from reference TRBV7-9 and TRBJ1-6): DTGVSQNPRHKITKRGQNVTFRCDPISEHNRLYWYRQTLGQGPEFLTYFQNEAQLEKSRLLSDRFSAERPKGSFSTLEIQRTEQGDSAMYLCASSITVGQGGSPLHFGNGTRLTVT.

This rearrangement joins TRBV6-5 to TRBJ2-5; 8 bases are shared with TRBD2. This CDR3 has 14 residues. The germline gives CDR1 MNHEY, CDR2 SVGAGI. Unmatched junction bases numbered 8, after V lost 6 bases and J lost 5 bases. CDR3 residues: CASSQRGGPETQYF. The CDR3 DNA reads TGTGCCAGCAGCCAACGGGGGGGCCCGGAGACCCAGTACTTC.

The V call is TRBV5-4, the J call TRBJ2-7; D unresolved. The CDR3 covers 11 residues. Germline CDR1 is SGHNT and CDR2 is YYREEE (reference sequence). Deletions cut 4 bases from V and 6 bases from J, with 8 bases between. Written as DNA, the CDR3 is TGTGCCAGCAGCCGTAATGGCGAGCAGTACTTC. This codes for CASSRNGEQYF.

The sample holds one count of this clonotype. The J gene is TRBJ1-6, the V gene TRBV10-3, with D hard to call. Looked up from germline, CDR1 is ENHRY and CDR2 is SYGVKD. V lost 7 bases, J lost 6 bases, and 7 bases lay in between. CDR3 length equals 12 residues. Here the CDR3 DNA reads TGTGCCATCACTGGACGTAATTCACCCCTCCACTTT. Translated: CAITGRNSPLHF.

This clonotype was observed once. This chain joins TRBV10-3 and TRBJ1-6; the match to TRBD1 covers 9 bases. V was pared by 2 bases and J by 9 bases, with 23 bases of the junction left unmatched. The length of the CDR3 is 21 residues. The V gene's germline CDR1 is ENHRY and CDR2 SYGVKD. CDR3 loop: CAISEPGPVPKPGTGRSPLHF. In DNA form, the CDR3 reads TGTGCCATCAGTGAGCCTGGTCCCGTTCCCAAACCGGGGACAGGGCGTTCACCCCTCCACTTT.